Listed below are T cell receptor beta chains from one sample, sequenced in a study of blood T cell repertoires in COVID-19. Only in-frame clones appear in the TCRdb table, and some are missing; sequencing was by immunoSEQ multiplex PCR. In the table there are around 60,000 clones, more than 90% of which are singletons. Material: peripheral blood. These receptors were collected from a man aged 55 to 70 with acute or convalescent COVID-19. Both conserved end residues are part of each CDR3. D genes are given only for firm matches. The size field is filled for only some rows; it gives once, few, many or a size class.

J gene: TRBJ2-7
D gene: TRBD1
clone size: .
V gene: TRBV29-1
CDR3 protein: CSVQDRSYEQYF
CDR3 DNA: TGCAGCGTTCAGGACAGGAGTTACGAGCAGTACTTC

J gene: TRBJ1-6
D gene: TRBD1
clone size: .
V gene: TRBV2
CDR3 protein: CASSATRQGAMGINSPLHF
CDR3 DNA: TGTGCCAGCAGCGCTACGCGACAGGGGGCGATGGGGATAAATTCACCCCTCCACTTT

J gene: TRBJ2-7
D gene: TRBD1
clone size: .
V gene: TRBV28
CDR3 protein: CASSVRTGGEDEQYF
CDR3 DNA: TGTGCCAGCAGTGTCCGGACAGGGGGGGAAGACGAGCAGTACTTC

J gene: TRBJ2-7
D gene: TRBD1
clone size: few
V gene: TRBV27
CDR3 protein: CASSPWDRRDEQYF
CDR3 DNA: TGTGCCAGCAGTCCCTGGGACAGACGTGACGAGCAGTACTTC

J gene: TRBJ2-7
D gene: .
clone size: .
V gene: TRBV11-1
CDR3 protein: CASSLARGAGEQYF
CDR3 DNA: TGTGCCAGCAGCTTAGCAAGGGGCGCGGGGGAGCAGTACTTC

J gene: TRBJ2-7
D gene: TRBD2
clone size: .
V gene: TRBV18
CDR3 protein: CASSPAGGKKDEQYF
CDR3 DNA: TGTGCCAGCTCACCGGCGGGAGGGAAGAAGGACGAGCAGTACTTC

J gene: TRBJ2-1
D gene: .
clone size: .
V gene: TRBV5-1
CDR3 protein: CASSRVADNEQFF
CDR3 DNA: TGCGCCAGCAGCCGAGTAGCGGACAATGAGCAGTTCTTC

J gene: TRBJ2-1
D gene: TRBD1
clone size: .
V gene: TRBV7-6
CDR3 protein: CASSLGTGGSYNEQFF
CDR3 DNA: TGTGCCAGCAGCTTAGGGACAGGGGGCTCCTACAATGAGCAGTTCTTC

J gene: TRBJ2-5
D gene: TRBD2
clone size: once
V gene: TRBV7-2
CDR3 protein: CASSFLAGEEETQYF
CDR3 DNA: TGTGCCAGCAGCTTTCTAGCGGGAGAGGAAGAGACCCAGTACTTC

J gene: TRBJ2-7
D gene: TRBD2
clone size: .
V gene: TRBV5-1
CDR3 protein: CASSEGGLAPYEQYF
CDR3 DNA: TGCGCCAGCAGCGAAGGGGGACTAGCGCCCTACGAGCAGTACTTC

J gene: TRBJ2-3
D gene: .
clone size: .
V gene: TRBV12-5
CDR3 protein: CASGSGVVGTDTQYF
CDR3 DNA: TGTGCTAGTGGATCAGGCGTCGTAGGCACAGATACGCAGTATTTT

J gene: TRBJ2-2
D gene: TRBD2
clone size: .
V gene: TRBV5-6
CDR3 protein: CASSPLAGGAGELFF
CDR3 DNA: TGTGCCAGCAGCCCGCTAGCGGGAGGGGCCGGGGAGCTGTTTTTT

J gene: TRBJ2-1
D gene: TRBD2
clone size: .
V gene: TRBV11-1
CDR3 protein: CASSGPGLAEYNEQFF
CDR3 DNA: TGTGCCAGCAGCGGGCCGGGACTAGCGGAATACAATGAGCAGTTCTTC

J gene: TRBJ2-3
D gene: .
clone size: .
V gene: TRBV7-3
CDR3 protein: CASSFLGPSGTDTQYF
CDR3 DNA: TGTGCCAGCAGCTTCCTGGGGCCTAGCGGCACAGATACGCAGTATTTT

J gene: TRBJ2-3
D gene: .
clone size: .
V gene: TRBV7-6
CDR3 protein: CASSLATGLNTDTQYF
CDR3 DNA: TGTGCCAGCAGCTTAGCCACGGGACTTAACACAGATACGCAGTATTTT

J gene: TRBJ1-5
D gene: TRBD1
clone size: .
V gene: TRBV27
CDR3 protein: CASSLYAAQGDNQPQHF
CDR3 DNA: TGTGCCAGCAGTTTATACGCCGCCCAGGGGGACAATCAGCCCCAGCATTTT

J gene: TRBJ1-5
D gene: .
clone size: .
V gene: TRBV19
CDR3 protein: CASSPNRPGSNQPQHF
CDR3 DNA: TGTGCCAGTAGTCCCAACCGCCCGGGGAGCAATCAGCCCCAGCATTTT